This T cell receptor (beta chain) was obtained from a study of regulatory T cells in long-lasting Graves disease. The study's findings and limits: There were preferences for TRBV28, TRBJ1-2 and TRBJ2-5 in persistent disease.

Time point indicated: newly diagnosed GD, antithyroid drugs for less than 3 months. RNA from PBMCs was the source of the TCR library. This clonotype has at least ten counts. Its specificity is unknown. For TCR beta, libraries came from iRepertoire HTBI primers and Arm-PCR of CDR3 regions. TCRdb re-called the multiplex PCR reads through MiXCR, storing one row per CDR3 protein. Among 550,000 to 650,000 distinct CDR3 sequences listed, around 15% were seen once. The germline V and J ends were trimmed by 3 bases and 0 bases, with 15 bases remaining between them. CDR3 size: 16 residues. Per germline, CDR1 ENHRY and CDR2 SYGVKD. This sample also appeared in a second study, on T cells in Graves' hyperthyroidism and ophthalmopathy. That paper notes: No ophthalmopathy progression within 18 months constituted stable Graves' hyperthyroidism.

The clonotype was recovered from a man younger than 30 with Graves disease. Sequenced here: peripheral blood mononuclear cells (PBMCs), sampled at new diagnosis, from a patient treated with antithyroid drugs. V is TRBV10-3 and J is TRBJ2-7, with D possibly matching TRBD1 (6 bases). DNA of the CDR3: TGTGCCATCAGTGACGATGACAGGAAGAACTCCTACGAGCAGTACTTC. This encodes CAISDDDRKNSYEQYF.